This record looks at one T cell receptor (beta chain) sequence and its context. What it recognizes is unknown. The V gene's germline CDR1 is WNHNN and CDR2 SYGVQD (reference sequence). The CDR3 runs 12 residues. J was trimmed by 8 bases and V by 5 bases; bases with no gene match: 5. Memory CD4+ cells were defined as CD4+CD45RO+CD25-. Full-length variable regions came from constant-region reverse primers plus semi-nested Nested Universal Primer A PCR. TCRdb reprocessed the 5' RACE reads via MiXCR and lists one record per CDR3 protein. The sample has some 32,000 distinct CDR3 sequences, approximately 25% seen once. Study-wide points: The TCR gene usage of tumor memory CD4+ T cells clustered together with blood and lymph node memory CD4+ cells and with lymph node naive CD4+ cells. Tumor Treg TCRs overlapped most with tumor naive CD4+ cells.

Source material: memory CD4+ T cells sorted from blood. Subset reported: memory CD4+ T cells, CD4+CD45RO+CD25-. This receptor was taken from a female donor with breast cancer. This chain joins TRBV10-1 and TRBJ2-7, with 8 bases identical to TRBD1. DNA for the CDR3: TGCGCCAGCAGTCCCGACAGGGGCAAGCAGTACTTC. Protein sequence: CASSPDRGKQYF.